This is a list of T cell receptor beta chains from one sample in a study of shared clonotypes between healthy human individuals. The table came from immunoSEQ multiplex PCR; TCRdb's copy has only in-frame clones and leaves some out. Altogether nearly 2 million clones are present, about 95% being singletons, with the ten largest covering roughly 1.2%. Source material: naive CD8+ T cells sorted from blood. Receptor source: a man younger than 30 in good health. Both conserved end residues are part of each CDR3. A D gene is named only where the DNA matches it firmly. Not all rows give a size; the values are once, few, many and, for expanded clones, a class.

v_gene: TRBV11-3; d_gene: -; abundance: -; j_gene: TRBJ2-3; CDR3nt: TGTGCCAGCAGCTTGGGGGCCGGGGAATCAGATACGCAGTATTTT; CDR3aa: CASSLGAGESDTQYF
v_gene: TRBV2; d_gene: TRBD2; abundance: -; j_gene: TRBJ2-5; CDR3nt: TGTGCCAGCACGGCGGGAGAAGAGACCCAGTACTTC; CDR3aa: CASTAGEETQYF
v_gene: TRBV19; d_gene: -; abundance: -; j_gene: TRBJ1-4; CDR3nt: TGTGCCAGTAGAAGCAGGCAGGGGACTAATGAAAAACTGTTTTTT; CDR3aa: CASRSRQGTNEKLFF
v_gene: TRBV7-9; d_gene: TRBD1; abundance: -; j_gene: TRBJ1-3; CDR3nt: TGTGCCAGCAGCCCAGGGACAGCCTTATTCGAGGACACCATATATTTT; CDR3aa: CASSPGTALFEDTIYF
v_gene: TRBV10-3; d_gene: -; abundance: -; j_gene: TRBJ2-7; CDR3nt: TGTGCCATCAGTGAGTCCTCAGGGCCTGGCGAGCAGTACTTC; CDR3aa: CAISESSGPGEQYF
v_gene: TRBV4-1; d_gene: -; abundance: -; j_gene: TRBJ2-5; CDR3nt: TGCGCCAGCAGCCACCGACATGGTCTAGAGACCCAGTACTTC; CDR3aa: CASSHRHGLETQYF
v_gene: TRBV9; d_gene: -; abundance: -; j_gene: TRBJ2-1; CDR3nt: TGTGCCAGCAGCTCCCCCCCCGGGCCTTCAAATGAGCAGTTCTTC; CDR3aa: CASSSPPGPSNEQFF
v_gene: TRBV15; d_gene: -; abundance: -; j_gene: TRBJ2-7; CDR3nt: TGTGCCACCAGCAGAGTACTCGCCTCCTACGAGCAGTACTTC; CDR3aa: CATSRVLASYEQYF
v_gene: TRBV5-6; d_gene: -; abundance: -; j_gene: TRBJ2-7; CDR3nt: TGTGCCAGCAGCTGGGACCGACTCTACGAGCAGTACTTC; CDR3aa: CASSWDRLYEQYF
v_gene: TRBV7-6; d_gene: TRBD2; abundance: once; j_gene: TRBJ2-7; CDR3nt: TGTGCCAGCAGCTCAACTAGCGGGAGGCCCGAGCAGTACTTC; CDR3aa: CASSSTSGRPEQYF
v_gene: TRBV7-8; d_gene: -; abundance: -; j_gene: TRBJ2-7; CDR3nt: TGTGCCAGCAGCTTAGTGGTGAGAGGCGAGCAGTACTTC; CDR3aa: CASSLVVRGEQYF
v_gene: TRBV10-1; d_gene: TRBD2; abundance: -; j_gene: TRBJ2-7; CDR3nt: TGCGCCAGCAGTGAAGCGGGAGCGGCCTTCGGGTACGAGCAGTACTTC; CDR3aa: CASSEAGAAFGYEQYF
v_gene: TRBV19; d_gene: -; abundance: -; j_gene: TRBJ2-3; CDR3nt: TGTGCCAGTAGTATAACGGGAACTAGCACAGATACGCAGTATTTT; CDR3aa: CASSITGTSTDTQYF
v_gene: TRBV28; d_gene: TRBD1; abundance: -; j_gene: TRBJ1-1; CDR3nt: TGTGCCAGCAGTTTGCAGGGGGGAACTGAAGCTTTCTTT; CDR3aa: CASSLQGGTEAFF
v_gene: TRBV2; d_gene: -; abundance: -; j_gene: TRBJ2-3; CDR3nt: TGTGCCAGCAGTGGAGGCGGGGGCCAAACTACGCAGTATTTT; CDR3aa: CASSGGGGQTTQYF
v_gene: TRBV5-1; d_gene: TRBD1; abundance: once; j_gene: TRBJ2-7; CDR3nt: TGCGCCAGCAGCTTCTTACCAACAGGGGCGGCCTACGAGCAGTACTTC; CDR3aa: CASSFLPTGAAYEQYF
v_gene: TRBV5-4; d_gene: TRBD1; abundance: -; j_gene: TRBJ2-2; CDR3nt: TGTGCCAGCAGCTTTACAGGGGGCGCGGAGCTGTTTTTT; CDR3aa: CASSFTGGAELFF
v_gene: TRBV4-1; d_gene: -; abundance: -; j_gene: TRBJ1-1; CDR3nt: TGCGCCAGCAGCCAAGAGACGAACACTGAAGCTTTCTTT; CDR3aa: CASSQETNTEAFF
v_gene: TRBV13; d_gene: -; abundance: -; j_gene: TRBJ1-1; CDR3nt: TGTGCCAGCAGCTTTACTACGACAGGAAGATATGGCGCTTTCTTT; CDR3aa: CASSFTTTGRYGAFF
v_gene: TRBV2; d_gene: -; abundance: -; j_gene: TRBJ1-4; CDR3nt: TGTGCCAGCACCCAACCCCACGGAACTAATGAAAAACTGTTTTTT; CDR3aa: CASTQPHGTNEKLFF
v_gene: TRBV7-9; d_gene: -; abundance: once; j_gene: TRBJ1-2; CDR3nt: TGTGCCAGCAGCTCCTTCAGGGCCTTCTATGGCTACACCTTC; CDR3aa: CASSSFRAFYGYTF
v_gene: TRBV5-8; d_gene: -; abundance: -; j_gene: TRBJ1-2; CDR3nt: TGTGCCAGCACATATGGCTACACCTTC; CDR3aa: CASTYGYTF
v_gene: TRBV27; d_gene: -; abundance: -; j_gene: TRBJ2-7; CDR3nt: TGTGCCAGCAGTTTAGACGTAACCTACGAGCAGTACTTC; CDR3aa: CASSLDVTYEQYF
v_gene: TRBV27; d_gene: -; abundance: -; j_gene: TRBJ2-7; CDR3nt: TGTGCCAGCAGTCCCTCCGCGGGGCCGCTTTCCTACGAGCAGTACTTC; CDR3aa: CASSPSAGPLSYEQYF
v_gene: TRBV6-5; d_gene: -; abundance: -; j_gene: TRBJ2-2; CDR3nt: TGTGCCAGCACCTTCGGCGGGGAGCTGTTTTTT; CDR3aa: CASTFGGELFF
v_gene: TRBV27; d_gene: -; abundance: -; j_gene: TRBJ1-3; CDR3nt: TGTGCCAGTTCCGACAGGCCCTCTGGAAACACCATATATTTT; CDR3aa: CASSDRPSGNTIYF
v_gene: TRBV28; d_gene: TRBD1; abundance: -; j_gene: TRBJ2-7; CDR3nt: TGTGCCAGCAGTCCGACAGGGGAGCCCTACGAGCAGTACTTC; CDR3aa: CASSPTGEPYEQYF
v_gene: TRBV27; d_gene: -; abundance: -; j_gene: TRBJ2-7; CDR3nt: TGTGCCAGCAGTTTAGGCGGGGCCCGCTACGAGCAGTACTTC; CDR3aa: CASSLGGARYEQYF
v_gene: TRBV19; d_gene: -; abundance: -; j_gene: TRBJ1-5; CDR3nt: TGTGCCAGTAGTATCGATCCCTTAGGGGCCACCAATCAGCCCCAGCATTTT; CDR3aa: CASSIDPLGATNQPQHF
v_gene: TRBV11-1; d_gene: TRBD2; abundance: -; j_gene: TRBJ2-3; CDR3nt: TGTGCCAGCAGCTGGCTAGCGGGTGCGAGCACAGATACGCAGTATTTT; CDR3aa: CASSWLAGASTDTQYF
v_gene: TRBV7-9; d_gene: -; abundance: -; j_gene: TRBJ2-3; CDR3nt: TGTGCCAGCAGCTCCCAGGTGACCTCGGCCGGATTT; CDR3aa: CASSSQVTSAGF
v_gene: TRBV6-6; d_gene: -; abundance: -; j_gene: TRBJ2-7; CDR3nt: TGTGCCAGCAGCCAGACACCCTACATACACTACGAGCAGTACTTC; CDR3aa: CASSQTPYIHYEQYF
v_gene: TRBV4-1; d_gene: -; abundance: -; j_gene: TRBJ2-3; CDR3nt: TGCGCCAGCAGCCAAGCCAGCCTAATCCAGCTGGGGGACACAGATACGCAGTATTTT; CDR3aa: CASSQASLIQLGDTDTQYF
v_gene: TRBV30; d_gene: -; abundance: -; j_gene: TRBJ1-6; CDR3nt: TGTGCCTGGAGTGGGGTAGGGCTGTCACCCCTCCACTTT; CDR3aa: CAWSGVGLSPLHF
v_gene: TRBV13; d_gene: -; abundance: -; j_gene: TRBJ2-1; CDR3nt: TGTGCCAGCAGCCCCATGGTTTACGAGCAGTTCTTC; CDR3aa: CASSPMVYEQFF
v_gene: TRBV10-3; d_gene: -; abundance: -; j_gene: TRBJ1-4; CDR3nt: TGTGCCATCAGTGAGGGAGGCTCGAAACTGTTTTTT; CDR3aa: CAISEGGSKLFF
v_gene: TRBV2; d_gene: -; abundance: few; j_gene: TRBJ1-5; CDR3nt: TGTGCCAGCGAGGTGGGTGGGGACAGCAATCAGCCCCAGCATTTT; CDR3aa: CASEVGGDSNQPQHF
v_gene: TRBV10-2; d_gene: -; abundance: -; j_gene: TRBJ2-3; CDR3nt: TGCGCCAGCAGTTTGGACCTGGGTACGCAGTATTTT; CDR3aa: CASSLDLGTQYF
v_gene: TRBV7-9; d_gene: -; abundance: once; j_gene: TRBJ1-1; CDR3nt: TGTGCCAGCAGCCAGGGCGACAGCGAAGCTTTCTTT; CDR3aa: CASSQGDSEAFF
v_gene: TRBV2; d_gene: -; abundance: few; j_gene: TRBJ1-1; CDR3nt: TGTGCCTTAACCCAATTAGGGGCTTTCTTT; CDR3aa: CALTQLGAFF
v_gene: TRBV13; d_gene: -; abundance: few; j_gene: TRBJ1-2; CDR3nt: TGTGCCAGCAGCTCGGGCCACTATGGCTACACCTTC; CDR3aa: CASSSGHYGYTF
v_gene: TRBV6-6; d_gene: -; abundance: -; j_gene: TRBJ2-7; CDR3nt: TGTGCCAGCAGTTTAGCAGGGGTTCCCCACGAGCAGTACTTC; CDR3aa: CASSLAGVPHEQYF
v_gene: TRBV28; d_gene: TRBD1; abundance: once; j_gene: TRBJ2-7; CDR3nt: TGTGCCAGCAGTTTCATCAGGGGGACATCGCGCTACGAGCAGTACTTC; CDR3aa: CASSFIRGTSRYEQYF
v_gene: TRBV7-9; d_gene: -; abundance: -; j_gene: TRBJ2-1; CDR3nt: TGTGCCAGCAGCTTAGGGGCTGGGACGGATCCACGGGGTTACAATGAGCAGTTCTTC; CDR3aa: CASSLGAGTDPRGYNEQFF
v_gene: TRBV6-5; d_gene: -; abundance: -; j_gene: TRBJ1-2; CDR3nt: TGTGCCAGCAGCCAACAGGGACTATTGAGATATGGCTACACCTTC; CDR3aa: CASSQQGLLRYGYTF
v_gene: TRBV7-9; d_gene: -; abundance: -; j_gene: TRBJ2-3; CDR3nt: TGTGCCAGCAGCTTGAGAGACTCAAAGGGAGATACGCAGTATTTT; CDR3aa: CASSLRDSKGDTQYF